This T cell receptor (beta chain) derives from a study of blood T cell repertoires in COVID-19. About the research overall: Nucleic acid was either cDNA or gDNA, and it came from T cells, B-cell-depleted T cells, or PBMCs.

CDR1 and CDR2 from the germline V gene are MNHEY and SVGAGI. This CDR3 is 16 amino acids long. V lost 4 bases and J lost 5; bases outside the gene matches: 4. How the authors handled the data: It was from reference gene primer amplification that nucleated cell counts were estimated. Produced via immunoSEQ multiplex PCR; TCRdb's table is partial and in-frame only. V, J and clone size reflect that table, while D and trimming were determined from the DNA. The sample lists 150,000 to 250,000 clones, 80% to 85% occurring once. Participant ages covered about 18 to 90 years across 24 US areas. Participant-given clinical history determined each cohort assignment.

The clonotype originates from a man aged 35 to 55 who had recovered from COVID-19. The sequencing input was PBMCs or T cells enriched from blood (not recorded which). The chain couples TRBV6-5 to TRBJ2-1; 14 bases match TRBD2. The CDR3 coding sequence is TGTGCCAGCAGTTCCCGACTAGCGGGGGGGCACAATGAGCAGTTCTTC. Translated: CASSSRLAGGHNEQFF.